This entry concerns a single TCR beta chain. Its antigen is not identified. These data originate in a study of OX40 agonist ivuxolimab in advanced cancers. Across the study: Patient treatment consisted of intravenous ivuxolimab administration every 2 weeks at 0.01 to 10 mg/kg. A mean age of around 66 years, range about 20 to 79, was recorded, and 82.7% were male.

Broader study findings: Not determined was the antigen specificity of the expanded peripheral T cells.

The CDR3 sequence is 13 residues long. CDR1 SQVTM and CDR2 ANQGSEA come from the germline V gene. V was cut by 0 bases and J by 2 bases, with 8 bases left in between. The protocol was immunoSEQ multiplex PCR, while the TCRdb copy is restricted to in-frame clones and leaves out a portion. The sample contains roughly 69,000 clones, 87% of which appear only once. The TCR was taken from an adult with an advanced solid tumor such as melanoma, head and neck, liver or kidney cancer. The sequencing used CD4+ or CD8+ T cells sorted from blood, collected in a trial of the OX40 agonist ivuxolimab. The V call is TRBV29-1, the J call TRBJ2-7; D is uncertain. The CDR3 DNA reads TGCAGCGTTGAAGAAGCTGCAACCTACGAGCAGTACTTC. It yields the protein CSVEEAATYEQYF.